This T cell receptor beta chain was observed in a study of blood T cell repertoires in COVID-19. For the study at large: The United States, Italy and Spain provided the acute and convalescent COVID-19 samples. Sample material is recorded as cDNA or gDNA derived from T cells, B-cell-depleted T cells, or PBMCs.

Original processing methods: Reference gene primer amplification yielded estimated nucleated cell counts. Using immunoSEQ multiplex PCR, the repertoire was profiled, and TCRdb retains in-frame clones only, with some absent. V, J and clone size are those of that table, while D and trimming were read from the DNA. The sample holds tens of thousands of clones, almost 85% seen once. Germline V gene data show CDR1 as LGHDT and CDR2 as YNNKEL (reference sequence). The CDR3 has 14 residues. Trimming at V came to 4 bases and at J to 4 bases, leaving 3 bases not matched to a gene. The rearrangement uses TRBV3-1 (or the pseudogene TRBV3-2) and TRBJ2-3; 9 nucleotides agree with TRBD1. Material: peripheral blood. The sequence was obtained from a man in his forties or fifties with active or convalescent COVID-19. The CDR3 sequence is CASSPGQGPDTQYF. The CDR3 DNA follows: TGTGCCAGCAGCCCGGGACAGGGCCCAGATACGCAGTATTTT.